Below, 13 T cell receptor beta chains from the same sample are listed, as sequenced in a study of T cell responses to AZD1222 COVID-19 vaccine. The data were produced by immunoSEQ multiplex PCR, yet TCRdb's version contains in-frame clones alone and is incomplete. The sample shows about 72,000 clones, about 88% of them seen only once. Material: peripheral blood, obtained 28 days after the second AZD1222 dose. The receptors were sampled from an adult who received the AZD1222 COVID-19 vaccine.

The J gene is TRBJ2-5, the V gene TRBV7-8; 7 bases fit TRBD1. Trimming removed 1 base from V and 5 bases from J; junction bases left unmatched: 4. Germline V gives CDR1 SGHVS, CDR2 FQNEAQ. The CDR3 consists of 14 residues. CDR3 DNA sequence: TGTGCCAGCAGCTTAGAACAGGGGTGGGAGACCCAGTACTTC. Its protein product is CASSLEQGWETQYF.

The rearrangement uses TRBV19 and TRBJ2-3; perhaps TRBD2 as D (5 bases). The V end was cut by 8 bases, the J end by 5 bases, with 20 bases between. Per the germline V gene, CDR1 is LNHDA and CDR2 is SQIVND (reference sequence). The CDR3 sequence is 15 residues long. CDR3 amino acids: CASGQVPREKDTQYF. CDR3 nucleotide sequence: TGTGCCAGTGGTCAAGTACCGAGGGAGAAAGATACGCAGTATTTT.

The chain uses TRBV7-3 and TRBJ2-4; TRBD1 or TRBD2 may be the D gene (5 bases each). CDR3 size: 17 residues. Germline V gene sequence: CDR1 SGHTA, CDR2 FQGTGA. The V and J ends lost 2 bases and 0 bases respectively, with 14 bases between them. The CDR3 region is CASSLERGTLAKNIQYF. The CDR3 DNA is TGTGCCAGCAGCTTAGAGAGAGGGACCTTAGCCAAAAACATTCAGTACTTC. Using reference TRBV7-3 and TRBJ2-4 for the parts outside the CDR3, the full variable domain is GAGVSQTPSNKVTEKGKYVELRCDPISGHTALYWYRQSLGQGPEFLIYFQGTGAADDSGLPNDRFFAVRPEGSVSTLKIQRTERGDSAVYLCASSLERGTLAKNIQYFGAGTRLSVL.

The gene calls are TRBV27 and TRBJ2-1; the D call may be TRBD1 or TRBD2 (5 bases each). The CDR3 has 15 amino acids. The V gene's germline CDR1 is MNHEY and CDR2 SMNVEV (reference sequence). Trimming took off 4 bases at V and 10 bases at J, with 20 bases between the two ends. The CDR3 nucleotides read TGTGCCAGCAGTTCCCGAGGGACGGAACCCGACGAGCAGTTCTTC. The encoded protein is CASSSRGTEPDEQFF.

The chain combines TRBV2 with TRBJ2-7; 11 bases fit TRBD2. Germline trimming cut 8 bases from V and 3 bases from J; bases unmatched to any gene: 3. This CDR3 spans 13 amino acids. The germline V gene encodes CDR1 SNHLY and CDR2 FYNNEI. CDR3 region: CASRSGGDYEQYF. The CDR3 nucleotides are TGTGCCAGCCGTAGCGGGGGGGACTACGAGCAGTACTTC.

CDR3 residues: CASSGLADNEQFF. CDR3 coding DNA: TGTGCCAGCAGCGGCCTAGCGGACAATGAGCAGTTCTTC. The rearrangement joins TRBV13 to TRBJ2-1; 7 bases align to TRBD2. V shed 5 bases, J shed 5 bases, and the junction held 3 bases outside the gene matches. CDR1 and CDR2 from the germline V gene are PRHDT and FYEKMQ (reference sequence). The CDR3 extends over 13 amino acids.

Comment on this clone: The identical CDR3 is also encoded by other nucleotide sequences in the sample. This chain uses TRBV5-4 with TRBJ2-2; no clear D. This CDR3 has 14 residues. Trimming took off 0 bases at V and 1 base at J, with 4 bases between the two ends. Per germline, CDR1 SGHNT and CDR2 YYREEE (reference sequence). DNA for the CDR3: TGTGCCAGCAGCTTGGCAGAGAACACCGGGGAGCTGTTTTTT. The encoded protein is CASSLAENTGELFF.

V usage is TRBV29-1 and J usage is TRBJ2-7; the D is unclear. This CDR3 has 12 amino acids. Looked up from germline, CDR1 is SQVTM and CDR2 is ANQGSEA. The V and J ends lost 5 bases and 2 bases respectively, with 10 bases between them. CDR3 sequence reads: CSVSPTPYEQYF. The CDR3 DNA follows: TGCAGCGTTAGTCCTACGCCCTACGAGCAGTACTTC.

This chain uses TRBV4-1 with TRBJ2-1, with D perhaps matching TRBD1 (5 bases). The CDR3 covers 15 residues. Trimming took off 4 bases at V and 7 bases at J, with 17 bases between the two ends. Germline CDR1 MGHRA, CDR2 YSYEKL. CDR3 region: CASSPRLGRVNEQFF. CDR3 DNA sequence: TGCGCCAGCAGCCCGAGACTCGGCAGGGTGAATGAGCAGTTCTTC.

This chain uses TRBV11-3 with TRBJ1-1; D remains ambiguous. V dropped 0 bases and J dropped 6 bases, with 17 bases sitting between them. This CDR3 region has 16 residues. Germline CDR1 reads SGHNT; CDR2 reads YENEEA. For the CDR3, the DNA is TGTGCCAGCAGCTTAGATCCTGCCCGGAGAAACGCTGAAGCTTTCTTT. Its protein product is CASSLDPARRNAEAFF.

The chain couples TRBV28 to TRBJ1-1; D may be TRBD1 (6 bases). The germline gives CDR1 MDHEN, CDR2 SYDVKM. The ends were cut back, 4 bases at V and 10 bases at J, with 13 bases in the middle. This CDR3 has 12 amino acids. The CDR3 DNA reads as TGTGCCAGCAGTTCCGTGGACAGCTCAGCTTTCTTT. Its translation: CASSSVDSSAFF.

The chain employs TRBV19 and TRBJ2-5; maybe TRBD2 (5 bases). V was pared by 5 bases and J by 5 bases, with 27 bases between. Germline V gene sequence: CDR1 LNHDA, CDR2 SQIVND (reference sequence). This CDR3 has 18 residues. Written as DNA, the CDR3 is TGTGCCAGTAGTTCCGGGCTGGGGAGAGGAAGTTTTATGGAGACCCAGTACTTC. This translates into CASSSGLGRGSFMETQYF. Full variable domain (rest looked up from reference TRBV19 and TRBJ2-5): DGGITQSPKYLFRKEGQNVTLSCEQNLNHDAMYWYRQDPGQGLRLIYYSQIVNDFQKGDIAEGYSVSREKKESFPLTVTSAQKNPTAFYLCASSSGLGRGSFMETQYFGPGTRLLVL.

This chain connects TRBV9 to TRBJ1-5; TRBD1 aligns across 7 bases. This CDR3 is 15 amino acids long. V lost 3 bases, J lost 4 bases, and 7 bases stayed unmatched. Germline assignment: CDR1 SGDLS and CDR2 YYNGEE. CDR3 in amino acids: CASSASPGQNQPQHF. CDR3 DNA sequence: TGTGCCAGCAGCGCCAGTCCGGGACAGAATCAGCCCCAGCATTTT.